A single sample is the source of the 31 T cell receptor beta chains below, sequenced in a study of blood T cells in healthy people across ages (dated by TCRdb to between 2014 and 2017). Libraries were built with 5' RACE. This sample was sequenced with an Illumina HiSeq 2500. A second PCR of about 6 to 11 cycles was run with a J-beta primer mix and a sample-barcoded 5' primer. TCRdb trimmed public reads at Q25 via fastp, called clones via MiXCR and kept in-frame beta chains. Duplicate CDR3 protein sequences are folded into a single record with the most common DNA and genes. The sample profile shows just under 750,000 distinct CDR3 sequences; 20% to 25% of them were found once. The ten largest clones represent around a fifth of the sample. The material sequenced was blood. The receptors here all came from a man in his 70s in good health.

This clonotype has a count of ten or more. The chain links TRBV5-1 to TRBJ1-2; 7 nucleotides match TRBD1. The CDR3 covers 13 residues. Germline loops: CDR1 SGHRS, CDR2 YFSETQ. The junction had 6 bases not matched to a gene; V was cut back by 2 bases and J by 8 bases. The CDR3 reads CASSFDRVNGYTF. CDR3 nucleotide sequence: TGCGCCAGCAGCTTTGACAGGGTTAACGGCTACACCTTC.

This clonotype has ten or more counts. V usage is TRBV30 and J usage is TRBJ2-1, with D unclear. The length of the CDR3 is 11 residues. Germline V gene sequence: CDR1 GTSNPN, CDR2 SVGIG (reference sequence). Deletions cut 2 bases from V and 9 bases from J, with 8 bases between. The DNA for the CDR3 is TGTGCCTGGAGTCCTCGAGGTGAGCAGTTCTTC. It translates to CAWSPRGEQFF.

This sequence joins TRBV20-1 and TRBJ2-1; 9 bases line up with TRBD1. The CDR3 loop spans 15 amino acids. After removal of 2 bases from V and 6 bases from J, the junction contained 8 bases not matched to a gene. Germline V gene sequence: CDR1 DFQATT, CDR2 SNEGSKA (reference sequence). Written as DNA, the CDR3 is TGCAGTGCTAGATACGGGACAGGGAGGAGCAATGAGCAGTTCTTC. Amino acid sequence: CSARYGTGRSNEQFF.

This clonotype turned up a few times. This sequence joins TRBV20-1 and TRBJ1-1; no clear D gene. Between the trimmed V and J ends, which lost 3 bases and 0 bases, there was a span of 14 bases. CDR1 and CDR2 from the germline V gene are DFQATT and SNEGSKA (reference sequence). The CDR3 length is 15 residues. The CDR3 loop reads CSASKVLEMNTEAFF. In nucleotides, the CDR3 is TGCAGTGCTAGTAAGGTGCTGGAGATGAACACTGAAGCTTTCTTT.

This clonotype turned up a few times. V gene TRBV10-3 combines with J gene TRBJ2-3, with unresolved D. Trimming removed 2 bases from V and 9 bases from J, with 9 bases in between. The germline gives CDR1 ENHRY, CDR2 SYGVKD. The CDR3 contains 12 residues. CDR3 nucleotides: TGTGCCATCAGTGAGAATAGTCGGACGCAGTATTTT. This sequence encodes CAISENSRTQYF.

This clonotype was detected once. V is TRBV20-1 and J is TRBJ2-6; no reliable D call. CDR3 length: 14 amino acids. Trimming removed 3 bases at V and 0 bases at J, with 6 bases between. Germline V lookup: CDR1 DFQATT, CDR2 SNEGSKA (reference sequence). The CDR3 DNA reads as TGCAGTGCTAGGTACATCTCTGGGGCCAACGTCCTGACTTTC. Its translation is CSARYISGANVLTF.

This chain joins TRBV18 and TRBJ1-3; D not certain. The CDR3 length is 15 residues. Germline V gives CDR1 KGHSH, CDR2 LQKENI. The V and J ends lost 3 bases and 1 base respectively, with 10 bases between them. The CDR3: CASSPLSGSGNTIYF. CDR3 DNA: TGTGCCAGCTCACCTCTGTCGGGGTCTGGAAACACCATATATTTT.

Points on this clonotype: This may be a read error: a much more frequent sequence differs by one nucleotide. This chain connects TRBV5-1 to TRBJ2-5; a possible D gene is TRBD1 (5 bases). The CDR3 has 14 amino acids. In germline, CDR1 is SGHRS, CDR2 YFSETQ. CDR3 sequence (DNA): TGCGCCAGCAGCTACACCTACTCGGACAATGAGCAGCTCTTC. Translated, it gives CASSYTYSDNEQLF.

At least ten counts were recorded for this clonotype. This chain connects TRBV2 to TRBJ2-1; possibly TRBD2 for D (5 bases). The ends were cut back, 4 bases at V and 6 bases at J, with 13 bases in the middle. Germline-derived CDR1 and CDR2 are SNHLY and FYNNEI. This CDR3 has 14 amino acids. The CDR3 DNA sequence: TGTGCCAGCAGTGTGTCCCCTAGCACCAATGAGCAGTTCTTC. It specifies CASSVSPSTNEQFF.

A word on this clonotype: A read error is likely, as this CDR3 ends without the conserved phenylalanine or tryptophan. The V and J genes are TRBV9 and TRBJ2-5; D is perhaps TRBD1 or TRBD2 (5 bases each). CDR1 is SGDLS and CDR2 is YYNGEE in the germline V gene. The CDR3 spans 16 residues. V lost 0 bases and J lost 5, with 17 bases in between. The DNA of the CDR3 is TGTGCCAGCAGCGTAGACCCGGTGGGGGTTGAGGAGACCCAGTACCTC. It is translated as CASSVDPVGVEETQYL.

This clonotype was observed a handful of times. This chain uses TRBV7-2 with TRBJ2-5; 8 bases line up with TRBD2. The trim removed 0 bases at V and 1 base at J, leaving 7 bases unmatched. CDR1 is SGHTA and CDR2 is FQGNSA in the germline V gene. This CDR3 spans 17 amino acids. CDR3 coding DNA: TGTGCCAGCAGCTTAGCCCCAGCGGGGGTACCCCAAGAGACCCAGTACTTC. Its protein product is CASSLAPAGVPQETQYF.

This clonotype was found many times. CDR3 loop: CASSWPGQANEQFF. The CDR3 DNA reads as TGTGCCAGCAGCTGGCCGGGACAGGCCAATGAGCAGTTCTTC. The chain uses TRBV5-5 and TRBJ2-1; 8 nucleotides match TRBD1. CDR1 and CDR2 (germline): SGHKS, YYEKEE (reference sequence). V lost 3 bases and J lost 6; bases outside the gene matches: 5. The CDR3 extends over 14 amino acids.

This chain connects TRBV20-1 to TRBJ2-7; 7 bases are a match to TRBD1. V shed 6 bases and J 2 bases; nucleotides not matched to a gene: 10. CDR3 length equals 14 residues. The germline V gene has CDR1 DFQATT and CDR2 SNEGSKA (reference sequence). The CDR3 reads CSASSGTATYEQYF. CDR3 sequence (DNA): TGCAGTGCATCGTCTGGGACAGCGACCTACGAGCAGTACTTC.

The chain combines TRBV2 with TRBJ2-3, with 11 bases matching TRBD2. Trimming at V came to 6 bases and at J to 6 bases, leaving 8 bases not matched to a gene. Germline CDR1 is SNHLY and CDR2 is FYNNEI. The length of the CDR3 is 15 residues. CDR3 in amino acids: CASRLLAGDSDTQYF. The CDR3 nucleotides are TGTGCCAGCAGATTACTAGCGGGGGATAGTGATACGCAGTATTTT.

The CDR3 protein is CASSPTHRGLNTEAFF. DNA of the CDR3: TGTGCCAGCAGCCCAACTCACAGGGGACTGAACACTGAAGCTTTCTTT. The chain combines TRBV3-1 with TRBJ1-1; 7 bases fit TRBD1. Losses at the gene ends were 4 bases for V and 0 bases for J; bases not matched to a gene: 8. Looked up from germline, CDR1 is LGHDT and CDR2 is YNNKEL (reference sequence). The CDR3 length is 16 residues.

CDR3 protein: CASSLLKGLSTDTQYF. The CDR3 coding sequence is TGTGCCAGCAGCTTGTTGAAGGGGCTGTCCACAGATACGCAGTATTTT. This chain joins TRBV11-2 and TRBJ2-3, with a tentative D call TRBD1 (5 bases). This CDR3 spans 16 amino acids. Germline CDR1 is SGHAT and CDR2 is FQNNGV. Trimming stripped 3 bases from V and 2 bases from J, with 15 bases between.

There are a few counts of this clonotype. The genes are TRBV14 and TRBJ2-1; D is tentatively TRBD1 or TRBD2 (5 bases each). The CDR3 has 14 amino acids. The germline V and J ends were trimmed by 4 bases and 2 bases, with 9 bases remaining between them. Germline lookup yields CDR1 SGHDN and CDR2 FVKESK. The CDR3, as DNA: TGTGCCAGCAGCCTAACGGGACCCTACAATGAGCAGTTCTTC. Translating it yields CASSLTGPYNEQFF.

At least ten counts were recorded for this clonotype. This rearrangement joins TRBV29-1 to TRBJ2-5; D is unresolved. Trimming removed 0 bases at V and 4 bases at J, with 0 bases between. Germline values: CDR1 SQVTM, CDR2 ANQGSEA. The CDR3 extends over 10 amino acids. In DNA form, the CDR3 reads TGCAGCGTTGAAGAAGAGACCCAGTACTTC. Translated, it gives CSVEEETQYF.

This clonotype has a handful of counts. CDR3 sequence (DNA): TGCGCCAGCAGCACAGGGACTAGCGGGGGCACAGATACGCAGTATTTT. Protein product: CASSTGTSGGTDTQYF. The V and J genes are TRBV5-1 and TRBJ2-3, with 13 bases aligning to TRBD2. V gave up 4 bases and J gave up 1 base; unmatched junction bases: 3. Germline-derived CDR1 and CDR2 are SGHRS and YFSETQ. This CDR3 contains 16 residues.

Only a few counts were recorded for this clonotype. The chain joins TRBV6-6 to TRBJ2-3; 8 nucleotides line up with TRBD1. The CDR3 runs to 15 residues. The germline V gene encodes CDR1 MNHNY and CDR2 SVGAGI (reference sequence). J was trimmed by 6 bases and V by 2 bases; bases with no gene match: 7. CDR3 sequence (DNA): TGTGCCAGCAGTTACCCCGGTCAGGGGGCGGATACGCAGTATTTT. It is translated as CASSYPGQGADTQYF.

This clonotype was observed at least ten times. The chain employs TRBV29-1 and TRBJ1-1; D is ambiguous. V was trimmed by 4 bases and J by 5 bases, leaving 5 bases between them. CDR1 SQVTM and CDR2 ANQGSEA come from the germline V gene. The CDR3 has 10 residues. The CDR3, as DNA: TGCAGCGTTGGGTGGACTGAAGCTTTCTTT. It codes for CSVGWTEAFF.

The chain uses TRBV20-1 and TRBJ1-2; 7 bases line up with TRBD1. The CDR3 extends over 13 amino acids. With V trimmed by 6 bases and J by 2 bases, 6 bases remained unmatched. Germline loops: CDR1 DFQATT, CDR2 SNEGSKA (reference sequence). The CDR3, as DNA: TGCAGTGCCCCACAACAGGGGAACTATGGCTACACCTTC. Amino acid sequence: CSAPQQGNYGYTF.

This clonotype appeared a few times. One junction end does not reproduce the germline sequence, and a read error may be involved. The V and J genes are TRBV7-9 and TRBJ1-4; no definite D call. The CDR3 runs to 15 residues. Germline V lookup: CDR1 SEHNR, CDR2 FQNEAQ (reference sequence). The chain's CDR3 is CASSSIYATNEKLFF. In nucleotides, the CDR3 is TGTGCCAGCAGCTCGATTTATGCAACCAATGAAAAACTGTTTTTT.

This clonotype was counted between two and nine times. The chain couples TRBV20-1 to TRBJ2-5; 10 bases fit TRBD2. CDR3 size: 14 residues. The germline V gene has CDR1 DFQATT and CDR2 SNEGSKA (reference sequence). V lost 1 base to trimming and J lost 2 bases; unmatched junction nucleotides: 1. In DNA form, the CDR3 reads TGCAGTGCTAGAGTGACTAGCGGGCAAGAGACCCAGTACTTC. The encoded protein is CSARVTSGQETQYF.

The rearrangement joins TRBV5-1 to TRBJ1-4; 8 positions agree with TRBD1. Germline V gives CDR1 SGHRS, CDR2 YFSETQ. The ends lost 2 bases at V and 8 bases at J; junction bases unmatched: 8. This CDR3 contains 15 residues. Written as DNA, the CDR3 is TGCGCCAGCAGCTTCACAGGGGGGATTGGAGAAAAACTGTTTTTT. Protein sequence: CASSFTGGIGEKLFF.

The J gene is TRBJ1-5, the V gene TRBV2; possible D gene TRBD1, 5 bases. The CDR3 is 14 residues long. From germline, CDR1 is SNHLY and CDR2 FYNNEI. Trimming shortened V by 2 bases and J by 3 bases, and 8 bases separated the two germline ends. CDR3 loop: CASSERQINQPQHF. The CDR3 bases are TGTGCCAGCAGTGAAAGACAGATCAATCAGCCCCAGCATTTT.

This clonotype was detected only a few times. This chain links TRBV18 with TRBJ2-2; D is unclear. CDR1 KGHSH and CDR2 LQKENI come from the germline V gene. The CDR3 length is 13 residues. V was clipped by 5 bases and J by 1 base, with 5 bases between them. The CDR3 protein is CASSTMNTGELFF. DNA for the CDR3: TGTGCCAGCTCAACTATGAACACCGGGGAGCTGTTTTTT.

V is TRBV6-6 and J is TRBJ1-5; no clear D. CDR1 MNHNY and CDR2 SVGAGI come from the germline V gene (reference sequence). Deletions cut 2 bases from V and 0 bases from J, with 11 bases between. The CDR3 has 16 amino acids. The CDR3 sequence: CASSYPVGNSNQPQHF. The CDR3, as DNA: TGTGCCAGCAGTTACCCTGTAGGCAATAGCAATCAGCCCCAGCATTTT.

CDR3 protein: CASSLTMEGRGVGYTF. The CDR3 bases are TGTGCCAGCAGTTTAACGATGGAAGGCAGGGGGGTAGGCTACACCTTC. V usage is TRBV12-3 or TRBV12-4 and J usage is TRBJ1-2; 7 bases are a match to TRBD1. V lost 2 bases to trimming and J lost 8 bases; unmatched junction nucleotides: 14. The CDR3 contains 16 residues.

This clonotype was seen more than once but under ten times. The chain is built from TRBV6-1 and TRBJ1-2; 7 positions agree with TRBD1. The germline gives CDR1 MNHNS, CDR2 SASEGT. This CDR3 comprises 15 residues. Germline trimming cut 3 bases from V and 2 bases from J; bases unmatched to any gene: 6. As DNA, the CDR3 is TGTGCCAGCAGTGACCCCCACAGGGGAAACTATGGCTACACCTTC. Translated, it gives CASSDPHRGNYGYTF.

On this clonotype itself: One junction end does not reproduce the germline sequence, and a read error may be involved. V usage is TRBV12-3 or TRBV12-4 and J usage is TRBJ1-1; tentative D call: TRBD1 (5 bases). The CDR3 runs to 13 residues. CDR3 loop: CASSLGQNTAAFF. DNA of the CDR3: TGTGCCAGCAGTTTGGGGCAGAACACTGCAGCTTTCTTT.